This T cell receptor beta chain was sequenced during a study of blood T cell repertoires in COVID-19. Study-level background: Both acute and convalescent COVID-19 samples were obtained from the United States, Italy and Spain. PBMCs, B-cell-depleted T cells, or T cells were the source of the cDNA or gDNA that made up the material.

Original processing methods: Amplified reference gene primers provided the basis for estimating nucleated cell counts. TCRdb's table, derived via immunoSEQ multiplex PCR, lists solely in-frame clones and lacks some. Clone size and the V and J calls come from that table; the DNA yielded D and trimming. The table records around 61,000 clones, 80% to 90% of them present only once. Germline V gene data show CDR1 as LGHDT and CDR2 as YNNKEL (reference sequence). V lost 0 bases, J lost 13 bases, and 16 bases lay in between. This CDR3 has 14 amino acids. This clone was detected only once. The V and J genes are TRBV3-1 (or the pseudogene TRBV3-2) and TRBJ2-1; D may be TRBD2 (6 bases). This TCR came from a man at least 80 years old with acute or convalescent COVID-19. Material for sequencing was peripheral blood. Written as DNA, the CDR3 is TGTGCCAGCAGCCAAGATCATACGGGAGCCCTTCAGTTCTTC. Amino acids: CASSQDHTGALQFF.